This record concerns one T cell receptor (beta chain) sequence. Deletions cut 1 base from V and 7 bases from J, with 13 bases between. CDR1 is SGHTA and CDR2 is FQGNSA in the germline V gene. The CDR3 has 14 residues. TCRdb independently ran MiXCR on the RT-PCR reads; one entry per CDR3 protein. The data show 650,000 to 800,000 distinct CDR3 sequences, with 14% seen just once and 3.6% held by the top ten. The sequence came from a female donor in good health, serving as a healthy control. What was sequenced was memory CD4+ T cells from blood. This chain joins TRBV7-2 and TRBJ1-1; D remains unclear. The CDR3 nucleotides are TGTGCCAGCAGCTTAGACGCGACGTACGGTGAAGCTTTCTTT. Translation: CASSLDATYGEAFF.